The present TCR beta chain was sequenced within a study of memory CD4+ T cells and cytomegalovirus serostatus. On the study more broadly: Of the healthy Belgian adults, eight or nine were CMV seropositive and 20 to 30 seronegative.

Study-wide results and caveats: CD4+ memory repertoires contained 67 of 164 reported CMV TCRbeta sequences.

The sort gate was single viable CD3+CD4+CD8-CD45RO+ cells for memory CD4+ T cells. The data were produced by immunoSEQ multiplex PCR, yet TCRdb's version contains in-frame clones alone and is incomplete. The table has 55,000 or so clones, about 86% seen once. In germline, CDR1 is SGHNT, CDR2 YYREEE (reference sequence). The CDR3 spans 15 residues. Trimming removed 2 bases at V and 3 bases at J, with 14 bases between. The table lists this clone with a count of one. Its antigen is as yet unknown. This TCR was sampled from an adult in good health and CMV-seropositive. This chain connects TRBV5-4 to TRBJ1-2, with D uncertain. The sample comprised memory CD4+ T cells from blood. CDR3 protein: CASSLKGRYDYGYTF. CDR3 sequence (DNA): TGTGCCAGCAGCTTAAAGGGAAGGTATGACTATGGCTACACCTTC. The full variable domain, with the rest looked up from reference TRBV5-4 and TRBJ1-2, is ETGVTQSPTHLIKTRGQQVTLRCSSQSGHNTVSWYQQALGQGPQFIFQYYREEENGRGNFPPRFSGLQFPNYSSELNVNALELDDSALYLCASSLKGRYDYGYTFGSGTRLTVV.